The rows below give T cell receptor beta chains drawn from one sample of a study of OX40 agonist ivuxolimab in advanced cancers. Method: immunoSEQ multiplex PCR; TCRdb's copy keeps in-frame clones and lacks some. The data contain around 67,000 clones, 80% of them singletons. Specimen: CD4+ or CD8+ T cells sorted from blood, collected in a trial of the OX40 agonist ivuxolimab. The receptors stem from an adult with an advanced solid tumor such as melanoma, head and neck, liver or kidney cancer. CDR3s include the opening cysteine and the closing phenylalanine or tryptophan. The D gene is left open where the match is weak. Size tells how often a clone was seen (once, few, many) or the class of an expanded clone, and some rows leave it out.

TGTGCCAGCAGCTTAATCAGGGGGCAGGCCGGGGAGCTGTTTTTT | CASSLIRGQAGELFF | TRBV11-2 | NA | TRBJ2-2 | TRBD1
TGTGCCAGCAGCTTAGGGCCGACAACCGAGGAAAGCTACACCTTC | CASSLGPTTEESYTF | TRBV7-3 | NA | TRBJ1-2 | NA
TGTGCCAGCAGCTCCACGTTAGTCGGCGAAGCTTTCTTT | CASSSTLVGEAFF | TRBV7-3 | few | TRBJ1-1 | NA
TGCAGTGCTACGGATACCGGGGAGCTGTTTTTT | CSATDTGELFF | TRBV20-1 | NA | TRBJ2-2 | NA
TGTGCCAGCAGCCAGTTAAGGGGCGACACAGATACGCAGTATTTT | CASSQLRGDTDTQYF | TRBV4-2 | NA | TRBJ2-3 | NA
TGCGCCAGCAGCTTGTCGGGGACAGGGGGATACAATGAGCAGTTCTTC | CASSLSGTGGYNEQFF | TRBV5-1 | NA | TRBJ2-1 | TRBD1
TGTGCCAGCAGTTTCACCGGGACAGCTAACTATGGCTACACCTTC | CASSFTGTANYGYTF | TRBV28 | NA | TRBJ1-2 | TRBD1
TGTGCCAGCAGCGCACGATCTCTAGCGGGGGGCTTGGCAGATACGCAGTATTTT | CASSARSLAGGLADTQYF | TRBV9 | NA | TRBJ2-3 | TRBD2
TGTGCCAGCAGCTTGGCTTTGGGCACGGACGAGCAGTACTTC | CASSLALGTDEQYF | TRBV5-6 | NA | TRBJ2-7 | NA
TGTGCCAGCAGTTATTACAGGGCGCAAAACATTCAGTACTTC | CASSYYRAQNIQYF | TRBV6-5 | NA | TRBJ2-4 | NA
TGTGCCAGTAGTCCTAGACAGGAGCGTTTCTATGGCTACACCTTC | CASSPRQERFYGYTF | TRBV19 | NA | TRBJ1-2 | NA
TGCGCCAGCACCTTTGGCGGGACTTATGTTAATGAGCAGTTCTTC | CASTFGGTYVNEQFF | TRBV5-1 | NA | TRBJ2-1 | NA
TGTGCCAGCTCACCAGGTCTACGTGAGACCCAGTACTTC | CASSPGLRETQYF | TRBV18 | NA | TRBJ2-5 | NA
TGTGCCAGCAGTGAACCGGACAGACTTCTGGGCTACACCTTC | CASSEPDRLLGYTF | TRBV6-1 | NA | TRBJ1-2 | NA
TGTGCCAGCAGCTTGGTTAGTGAAGGAAACACCATATATTTT | CASSLVSEGNTIYF | TRBV5-6 | NA | TRBJ1-3 | NA
TGTGCCTGGAGTGTCGCAGGGTCAAGCAATCAGCCCCAGCATTTT | CAWSVAGSSNQPQHF | TRBV30 | once | TRBJ1-5 | NA
TGTGCCAGCAGCCGCCTTCACACAGATACGCAGTATTTT | CASSRLHTDTQYF | TRBV7-3 | NA | TRBJ2-3 | NA
TGCGCCAGCAGCCCGGTAGGGGAGTATACGCAGTATTTT | CASSPVGEYTQYF | TRBV5-1 | NA | TRBJ2-3 | NA
TGTGCCACCAGCAGAGGGTCTGATACCGGGGAGCTGTTTTTT | CATSRGSDTGELFF | TRBV15 | NA | TRBJ2-2 | NA
TGCGCCAGCAGCCAAGAAGTTACTAGCGGGGGAAACACCGGGGAGCTGTTTTTT | CASSQEVTSGGNTGELFF | TRBV4-3 | NA | TRBJ2-2 | TRBD2
TGTGCCAGCAGCGTGACAGGGACTCTCTCTGGGGCCAACGTCCTGACTTTC | CASSVTGTLSGANVLTF | TRBV7-6 | NA | TRBJ2-6 | NA
TGTGCCAGCAGCTTCAGGCAGGGTTCGGGGGAGACCCAGTACTTC | CASSFRQGSGETQYF | TRBV5-6 | NA | TRBJ2-5 | NA
TGTGCCAGCAGTAAAGAGACTAGTCGCAAACCGTTCTTC | CASSKETSRKPFF | TRBV27 | NA | TRBJ2-1 | NA
TGTGCCAGCAGCACCGGACAGGGTAGCAATCAGCCCCAGCATTTT | CASSTGQGSNQPQHF | TRBV5-6 | NA | TRBJ1-5 | TRBD1
TGCACCAGCAGCCAAGATTCGGCAGCGCGCAGCTCCTATAATTCACCCCTCCACTTT | CTSSQDSAARSSYNSPLHF | TRBV1 | NA | TRBJ1-6 | NA
TGTGCCTGGAGTAGGGCAGATACGCAGTATTTT | CAWSRADTQYF | TRBV30 | NA | TRBJ2-3 | NA
TGTGCCAGCAGTGAACACGGGGACTACGAGCAGTACTTC | CASSEHGDYEQYF | TRBV6-1 | NA | TRBJ2-7 | NA
TGTGCCACCAGCAGAACTAGCGGGGTTAGGGAGACCCAGTACTTC | CATSRTSGVRETQYF | TRBV15 | NA | TRBJ2-5 | TRBD2
TGCGCCAGCAGGCTAGCGGGGGGACATTCCACAGATACGCAGTATTTT | CASRLAGGHSTDTQYF | TRBV5-1 | NA | TRBJ2-3 | TRBD2
TGTGCCAGCAGTGAAGCCGCAGGGGGCACCTATGGCTACACCTTC | CASSEAAGGTYGYTF | TRBV6-1 | NA | TRBJ1-2 | TRBD1
TGTGCCAGCAGTGAAGCGCTAGGCGCAGATACGCAGTATTTT | CASSEALGADTQYF | TRBV6-1 | NA | TRBJ2-3 | NA
TGTGCCACCAGCACCCGACAGGGTGTAGAGACCCAGTACTTC | CATSTRQGVETQYF | TRBV15 | NA | TRBJ2-5 | TRBD1
TGTGCCAGCAGCCCGACAGGGGGCGGCGAGACCCAGTACTTC | CASSPTGGGETQYF | TRBV5-4 | NA | TRBJ2-5 | TRBD1
TGCGCCAGCAGCTTGTTTCCCGGGACAGGGAATGAAAAACTGTTTTTT | CASSLFPGTGNEKLFF | TRBV5-1 | NA | TRBJ1-4 | TRBD1
TGTGCCAGCAGCTTACAAGGCATTAATTCACCCCTCCACTTT | CASSLQGINSPLHF | TRBV11-1 | medium-sized | TRBJ1-6 | NA
TGTGCCAGTAGTGTCCAGGGGACTTCCTACAATGAGCAGTTCTTC | CASSVQGTSYNEQFF | TRBV19 | once | TRBJ2-1 | NA
TGCGCCAGCAGCCAAGATATGAGCACCGGGGAGCTGTTTTTT | CASSQDMSTGELFF | TRBV4-3 | NA | TRBJ2-2 | NA
TGTGCCAGCAGTGAGCTCAGGGCCCTTTTTAATTCACCCCTCCACTTT | CASSELRALFNSPLHF | TRBV2 | NA | TRBJ1-6 | NA
TGTGCCAGCAGCTTGGTGCACAGCTCTAACTATGGCTACACCTTC | CASSLVHSSNYGYTF | TRBV5-6 | NA | TRBJ1-2 | NA
TGCAGCGTTCAATCAAGGGGAGGTGTGTTTAATGAGCAGTTCTTC | CSVQSRGGVFNEQFF | TRBV29-1 | NA | TRBJ2-1 | NA
TGTGCCAGCAGCCCCTCCGGGGACACCATATATTTT | CASSPSGDTIYF | TRBV6-5 | few | TRBJ1-3 | NA
TGTGCCACCAGCAGGGGGAAATTCTCGAACACTGAAGCTTTCTTT | CATSRGKFSNTEAFF | TRBV15 | few | TRBJ1-1 | NA
TGCAGCGCTTTGGGGGACTTTTATACGCAGTATTTT | CSALGDFYTQYF | TRBV29-1 | few | TRBJ2-3 | NA
TGTGCCAGCAGCCCGGACAATGAGCAGTTCTTC | CASSPDNEQFF | TRBV7-2 | NA | TRBJ2-1 | NA
TGTGCCTGGAATAGTGCCGGGGACAGGCGATTCTCCTACGAGCAGTACTTC | CAWNSAGDRRFSYEQYF | TRBV30 | NA | TRBJ2-7 | TRBD1
TGTGCCTGGAGTCCTATCACAGGGTATAATGAAAAACTGTTTTTT | CAWSPITGYNEKLFF | TRBV30 | NA | TRBJ1-4 | NA
TGTGCCAGCAGCACCAAAGCGGGGGGATGGGATACGCAGTATTTT | CASSTKAGGWDTQYF | TRBV5-6 | NA | TRBJ2-3 | TRBD2
TGTGCCAGCAGTTTATTGGGGGGAGTCGGACAGGGCCAAGGTGGCTACACCTTC | CASSLLGGVGQGQGGYTF | TRBV27 | NA | TRBJ1-2 | TRBD1